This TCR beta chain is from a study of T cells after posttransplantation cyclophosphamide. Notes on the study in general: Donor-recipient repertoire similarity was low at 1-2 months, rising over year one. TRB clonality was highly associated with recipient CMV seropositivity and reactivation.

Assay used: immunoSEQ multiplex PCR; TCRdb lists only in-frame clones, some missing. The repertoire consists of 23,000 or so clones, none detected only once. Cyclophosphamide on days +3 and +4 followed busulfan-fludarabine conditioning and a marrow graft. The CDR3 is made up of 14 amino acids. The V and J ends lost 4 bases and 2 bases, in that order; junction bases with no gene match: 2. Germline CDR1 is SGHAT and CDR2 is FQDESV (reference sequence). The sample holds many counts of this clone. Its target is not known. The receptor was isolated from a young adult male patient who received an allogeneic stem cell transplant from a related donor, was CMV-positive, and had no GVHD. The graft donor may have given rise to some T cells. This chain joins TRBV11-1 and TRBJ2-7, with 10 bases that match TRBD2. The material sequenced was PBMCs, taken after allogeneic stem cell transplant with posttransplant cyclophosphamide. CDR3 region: CASSSGLAAYEQYF. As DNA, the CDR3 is TGTGCCAGCAGCTCCGGACTAGCGGCCTACGAGCAGTACTTC.